What follows is one TCR beta chain and its context. Its antigen is unidentified. This sample was included in a study of graft-versus-host responses after intestinal transplantation. This CDR3 comprises 14 residues. V was pared by 0 bases and J by 3 bases, with 9 bases between. The germline CDR1 and CDR2 sequences are SGHDT and YYEEEE. Study conclusions and caveats: The recipient marrow held GvH clones, and some of them showed up first in ileum or blood.

This table comes from immunoSEQ multiplex PCR, and its TCRdb copy is limited to in-frame clones, with some not included. Of about 85,000 clones listed, roughly four fifths are singletons. The origin of this receptor is a human donor who received an intestinal transplant. The chain combines TRBV5-6 with TRBJ1-2; possibly TRBD1 for D (6 bases). The sample was unstimulated CD4+ T cells sorted from spleen or lymph node cells, taken before intestinal transplant. The CDR3 protein is CASSLVDRYYGYTF. The CDR3 nucleotides are TGTGCCAGCAGCTTGGTCGACAGGTACTATGGCTACACCTTC.